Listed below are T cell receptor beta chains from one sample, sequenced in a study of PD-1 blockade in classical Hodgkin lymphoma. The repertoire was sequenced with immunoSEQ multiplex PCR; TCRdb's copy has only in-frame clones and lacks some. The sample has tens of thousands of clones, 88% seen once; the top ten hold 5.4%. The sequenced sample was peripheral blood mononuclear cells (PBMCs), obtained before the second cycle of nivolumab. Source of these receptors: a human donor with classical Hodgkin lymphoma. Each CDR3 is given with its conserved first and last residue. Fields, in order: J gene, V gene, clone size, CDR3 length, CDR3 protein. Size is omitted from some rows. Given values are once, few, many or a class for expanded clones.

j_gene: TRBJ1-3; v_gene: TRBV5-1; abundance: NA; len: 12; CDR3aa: CASSPPGDTIYF
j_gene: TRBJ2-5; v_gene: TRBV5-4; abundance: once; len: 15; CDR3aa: CASSLRTSGEETQYF
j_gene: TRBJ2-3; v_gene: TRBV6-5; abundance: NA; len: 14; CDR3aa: CASFSAGETDTQYF
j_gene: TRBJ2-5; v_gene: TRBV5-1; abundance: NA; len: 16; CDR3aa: CASSSILAGTGETQYF
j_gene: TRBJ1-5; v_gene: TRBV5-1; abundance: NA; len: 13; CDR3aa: CASRLRGDQPQHF
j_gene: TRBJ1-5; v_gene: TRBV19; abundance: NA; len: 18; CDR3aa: CASSAGQGVATFNQPQHF
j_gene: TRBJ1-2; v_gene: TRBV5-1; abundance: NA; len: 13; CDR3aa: CASSLGNNYGYTF
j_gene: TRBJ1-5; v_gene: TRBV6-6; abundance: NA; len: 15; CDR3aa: CASSYGGQFHQPQHF
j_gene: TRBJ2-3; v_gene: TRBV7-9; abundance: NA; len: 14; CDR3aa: CASSLGKGTDTQYF
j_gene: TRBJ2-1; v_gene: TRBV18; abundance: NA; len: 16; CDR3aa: CASSRAGGGSYNEQFF
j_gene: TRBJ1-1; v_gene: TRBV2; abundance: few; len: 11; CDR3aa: CARRTGHEAFF
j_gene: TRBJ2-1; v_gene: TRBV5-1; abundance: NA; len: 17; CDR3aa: CASSLGALAGGRNEQFF
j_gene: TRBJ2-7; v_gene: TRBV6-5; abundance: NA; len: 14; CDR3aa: CASRSARQLYEQYF
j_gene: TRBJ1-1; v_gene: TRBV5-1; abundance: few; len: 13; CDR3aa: CASSMGTERKSFF
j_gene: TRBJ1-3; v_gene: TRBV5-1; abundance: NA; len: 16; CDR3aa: CASSGDSGSSGNTIYF
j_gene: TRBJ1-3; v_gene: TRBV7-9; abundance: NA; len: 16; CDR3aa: CASSLPDGSSGNTIYF